This passage covers 17 T cell receptor beta chains from one sample sequenced in a study of cytomegalovirus exposure and HLA in healthy donors. Primers included in the PCR were 60 Vbeta and 13 Jbeta primers. Sequenced by immunoSEQ multiplex PCR; TCRdb stores in-frame clones only, minus some. This sample has 170,000 or so clones; approximately 86% occur once, and the top ten carry under 2%. Material: PBMCs. These receptors were taken from a woman under 30 in good health and CMV-seronegative.

The chain employs TRBV29-1 and TRBJ2-3, with TRBD1 matching over 9 bases. The CDR3 loop spans 17 amino acids. The ends lost 2 bases at V and 2 bases at J; junction bases unmatched: 11. Germline values: CDR1 SQVTM, CDR2 ANQGSEA. CDR3 region: CSVEIPPGQGFTDTQYF. Written as DNA, the CDR3 is TGCAGCGTTGAAATCCCGCCGGGACAGGGCTTCACAGATACGCAGTATTTT.

This rearrangement joins TRBV6-1 to TRBJ2-1; D remains unclear. The length of the CDR3 is 15 residues. In germline, CDR1 is MNHNS, CDR2 SASEGT. With 2 bases removed from V and 6 bases from J, the gap between germline ends came to 14 bases. The CDR3 is CASSEPSATLNEQFF. The CDR3 bases are TGTGCCAGCAGTGAACCCAGCGCGACCCTCAATGAGCAGTTCTTC.

V gene TRBV6-5 combines with J gene TRBJ1-1; D unclear. V was shortened by 7 bases and J by 5 bases, with 14 bases between the two germline ends. Germline CDR1 and CDR2: MNHEY and SVGAGI. The CDR3 spans 13 residues. The CDR3 DNA follows: TGTGCCAGCACCGCTCGGGGATGGACTGAAGCTTTCTTT. Translation: CASTARGWTEAFF.

The rearrangement links TRBV25-1 to TRBJ1-1; D perhaps matches TRBD1 (5 bases). CDR1 and CDR2 (germline): MGHDK, SYGVNS. Between the trimmed V and J ends, which lost 2 bases and 4 bases, there was a span of 11 bases. This CDR3 is built from 14 residues. The CDR3 DNA reads as TGTGCCAGCAGTGAAGGGGGGGTAGGCACTGAAGCTTTCTTT. This sequence encodes CASSEGGVGTEAFF. Variable domain in full (rest from reference TRBV25-1 and TRBJ1-1): EADIYQTPRYLVIGTGKKITLECSQTMGHDKMYWYQQDPGMELHLIHYSYGVNSTEKGDLSSESTVSRIRTEHFPLTLESARPSHTSQYLCASSEGGVGTEAFFGQGTRLTVV.

The genes are TRBV18 and TRBJ2-6; 9 positions match TRBD1. V lost 3 bases and J lost 2; bases outside the gene matches: 2. The CDR3 has 16 residues. The germline gives CDR1 KGHSH, CDR2 LQKENI. CDR3 residues: CASSPTGGAGANVLTF. In DNA form, the CDR3 reads TGTGCCAGCTCACCTACAGGGGGCGCTGGGGCCAACGTCCTGACTTTC. Full variable domain (remainder filled in from reference TRBV18 and TRBJ2-6): NAGVMQNPRHLVRRRGQEARLRCSPMKGHSHVYWYRQLPEEGLKFMVYLQKENIIDESGMPKERFSAEFPKEGPSILRIQQVVRGDSAAYFCASSPTGGAGANVLTFGAGSRLTVL.

This clone has a single count. V and J are TRBV5-1 and TRBJ1-5; TRBD1 agrees at 11 bases. With V trimmed by 4 bases and J by 0 bases, 12 bases remained unmatched. From germline, CDR1 is SGHRS and CDR2 YFSETQ. The CDR3 length is 19 residues. The CDR3 sequence is CASSVLARDRGYSNQPQHF. CDR3 DNA: TGCGCCAGCAGCGTACTAGCCCGGGACAGGGGGTATAGCAATCAGCCCCAGCATTTT. Full variable domain (outside the CDR3, taken from reference TRBV5-1 and TRBJ1-5): KAGVTQTPRYLIKTRGQQVTLSCSPISGHRSVSWYQQTPGQGLQFLFEYFSETQRNKGNFPGRFSGRQFSNSRSEMNVSTLELGDSALYLCASSVLARDRGYSNQPQHFGDGTRLSIL.

This chain uses TRBV5-6 with TRBJ2-1; 11 bases map to TRBD2. This CDR3 is built from 16 residues. Germline CDR1 reads SGHDT; CDR2 reads YYEEEE. Unmatched junction bases numbered 9, after V lost 4 bases and J lost 6 bases. DNA for the CDR3: TGTGCCAGCAGCACCCCGGGACTAGCGGTTAGCAATGAGCAGTTCTTC. The encoded protein is CASSTPGLAVSNEQFF.

The rearrangement links TRBV5-6 to TRBJ1-2; 8 bases line up with TRBD1. Trimming at V came to 3 bases and at J to 7 bases, leaving 5 bases not matched to a gene. The length of the CDR3 is 13 residues. Germline V CDR1 and CDR2: SGHDT, YYEEEE. This chain's CDR3 is CASSSQGALGYTF. DNA for the CDR3: TGTGCCAGCAGCTCCCAGGGGGCTCTTGGCTACACCTTC. The full variable domain, rest sourced from reference TRBV5-6 and TRBJ1-2, is DAGVTQSPTHLIKTRGQQVTLRCSPKSGHDTVSWYQQALGQGPQFIFQYYEEEERQRGNFPDRFSGHQFPNYSSELNVNALLLGDSALYLCASSSQGALGYTFGSGTRLTVV.

This clone was seen a single time. This chain uses TRBV9 with TRBJ1-1, with 9 positions matching TRBD1. Germline V lookup: CDR1 SGDLS, CDR2 YYNGEE. V lost 4 bases and J lost 3; bases outside the gene matches: 7. This CDR3 region has 15 residues. In DNA form, the CDR3 reads TGTGCCAGCAGCCCGATGGGACAGGGCCACACTGAAGCTTTCTTT. It translates to CASSPMGQGHTEAFF.

This clone was counted once. The J gene is TRBJ2-1, the V gene TRBV5-4, with 7 bases fitting TRBD2. This CDR3 has 14 residues. Germline V gives CDR1 SGHNT, CDR2 YYREEE (reference sequence). V trimming: 2 bases; J trimming: 8 bases; junction bases outside the gene matches: 7. CDR3: CASSFGTNVDEQFF. As DNA, the CDR3 is TGTGCCAGCAGCTTCGGGACTAACGTGGATGAGCAGTTCTTC.

This clone appeared a single time. This rearrangement joins TRBV2 to TRBJ1-1, with TRBD1 identical over 11 bases. This CDR3 comprises 15 residues. The junction had 5 bases not matched to a gene; V was cut back by 7 bases and J by 1 base. Per the germline V gene, CDR1 is SNHLY and CDR2 is FYNNEI. CDR3 bases: TGTGCCAGCAAGGGACAGGGGGTCGAGAACACTGAAGCTTTCTTT. Translated: CASKGQGVENTEAFF.

Written as DNA, the CDR3 is TGTGCCAGCACCTCCTCTTCCAGTCTGGGCGTTGGGAAACTGTTTTTT. This gives the protein CASTSSSSLGVGKLFF. This chain uses TRBV5-8 with TRBJ1-4, with D uncertain. Per the germline V gene, CDR1 is SGHTS and CDR2 is YDEGEE. The germline V and J ends were trimmed by 6 bases and 11 bases, with 26 bases remaining between them. The CDR3 is 16 amino acids.

The chain combines TRBV7-9 with TRBJ2-5, with 9 positions matching TRBD2. The V gene end was trimmed by 4 bases and the J gene end by 5 bases; junction bases not matched to a gene: 11. Germline V gene lookup returns CDR1 SEHNR and CDR2 FQNEAQ (reference sequence). The CDR3 has 16 residues. Here the CDR3 DNA reads TGTGCCAGCAGCTCACCAATGGGACTAGCTCGCGAGACCCAGTACTTC. Translated: CASSSPMGLARETQYF. Full variable domain (remainder filled in from reference TRBV7-9 and TRBJ2-5): DTGVSQNPRHKITKRGQNVTFRCDPISEHNRLYWYRQTLGQGPEFLTYFQNEAQLEKSRLLSDRFSAERPKGSFSTLEIQRTEQGDSAMYLCASSSPMGLARETQYFGPGTRLLVL.

The chain joins TRBV5-1 to TRBJ1-5; unclear D gene. CDR1 SGHRS and CDR2 YFSETQ come from the germline V gene. V lost 0 bases to trimming and J lost 0 bases, with 10 bases between them. The CDR3 extends over 16 amino acids. Written as DNA, the CDR3 is TGCGCCAGCAGCTTGGAACCGGGGAATAGCAATCAGCCCCAGCATTTT. Translating it yields CASSLEPGNSNQPQHF. The whole variable domain, remainder taken from reference TRBV5-1 and TRBJ1-5, is KAGVTQTPRYLIKTRGQQVTLSCSPISGHRSVSWYQQTPGQGLQFLFEYFSETQRNKGNFPGRFSGRQFSNSRSEMNVSTLELGDSALYLCASSLEPGNSNQPQHFGDGTRLSIL.

The chain employs TRBV2 and TRBJ2-3; 8 bases line up with TRBD1. The J segment lost 6 bases and the V segment lost 6 bases, leaving 8 bases of the junction unmatched. CDR1 is SNHLY and CDR2 is FYNNEI in the germline V gene. This CDR3 contains 14 residues. The CDR3 nucleotides are TGTGCCAGCAGGGACAGGGATAGGCTTGATACGCAGTATTTT. Encoded protein: CASRDRDRLDTQYF.

The rearrangement joins TRBV28 to TRBJ1-4, with D perhaps TRBD1 (6 bases). The CDR3 is 15 amino acids. Trimming pared 4 bases from V and 7 bases from J, leaving 16 bases between. Germline loops: CDR1 MDHEN, CDR2 SYDVKM. Written as DNA, the CDR3 is TGTGCCAGCAGTTACAGACAGGCATCGGGTGAAAAACTGTTTTTT. Translation: CASSYRQASGEKLFF.

The chain uses TRBV5-1 and TRBJ2-6; maybe TRBD2 (5 bases). Trimming took 4 bases from V and 4 from J, leaving 9 bases between them. This CDR3 is 14 amino acids long. In germline, CDR1 is SGHRS, CDR2 YFSETQ. CDR3 protein: CASSPGVGANVLTF. CDR3 nucleotide sequence: TGCGCCAGCAGCCCCGGGGTCGGGGCCAACGTCCTGACTTTC.